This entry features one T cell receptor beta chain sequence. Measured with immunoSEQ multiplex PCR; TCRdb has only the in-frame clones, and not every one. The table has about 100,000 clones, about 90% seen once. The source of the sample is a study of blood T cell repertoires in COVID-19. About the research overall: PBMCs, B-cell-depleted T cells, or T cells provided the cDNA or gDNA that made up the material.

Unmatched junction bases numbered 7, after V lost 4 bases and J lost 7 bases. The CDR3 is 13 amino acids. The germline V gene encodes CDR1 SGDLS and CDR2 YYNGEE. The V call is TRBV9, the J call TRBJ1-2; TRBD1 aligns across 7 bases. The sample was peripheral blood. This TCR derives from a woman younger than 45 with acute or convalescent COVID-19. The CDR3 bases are TGTGCCAGCAGCATAGAGGGACAGATTGGCTACACCTTC. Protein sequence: CASSIEGQIGYTF. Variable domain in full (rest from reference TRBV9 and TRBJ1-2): DSGVTQTPKHLITATGQRVTLRCSPRSGDLSVYWYQQSLDQGLQFLIQYYNGEERAKGNILERFSAQQFPDLHSELNLSSLELGDSALYFCASSIEGQIGYTFGSGTRLTVV.